This TCR beta chain was identified during a study of radiotherapy plus CTLA-4 blockade in lung cancer. Comment on this clone: Its antigen is as yet unknown.

Sequencing used immunoSEQ multiplex PCR; TCRdb keeps in-frame clones, though not all of them. The sample lists tens of thousands of clones; 60% to 85% were seen once. Study findings and constraints: Together with interferon-beta, which increased in serum after radiation, early dynamic changes in blood T cell clones were reportedly the best predictors of response. After treatment with radiotherapy plus ipilimumab, TCR clones that came from the tumor expanded in blood.

V lost 6 bases to trimming and J lost 1 base; unmatched junction nucleotides: 4. CDR1 is MNHEY and CDR2 is SVGAGI in the germline V gene. CDR3 size: 14 residues. The sample consisted of peripheral blood, taken from a patient treated with radiotherapy plus ipilimumab. The sequence was collected from a human donor with non-small cell lung cancer who had a partial response to radiotherapy plus ipilimumab. Some clones in this sample may be carry-over from other donors' samples. The chain carries TRBV6-5 and TRBJ1-1; 8 positions match TRBD1. The CDR3 DNA sequence: TGTGCCAGCAGAGACAGGGGTAGGAACACTGAAGCTTTCTTT. Translated, it gives CASRDRGRNTEAFF.